This T cell receptor (beta chain) appears in the sequencing data of a study of CD8 T cells in ankylosing spondylitis. Findings and limits, study-wide: Some of the motif variants had earlier been found in reactive arthritis patients' fluid and blood. Apparently characteristic of ankylosing spondylitis blood was a TCR beta motif (roughly eight highly homologous variants).

A note on this clonotype: Its cognate antigen is unknown.

Trimming stripped 0 bases from V and 5 bases from J, with 11 bases between. Germline V gene sequence: CDR1 LNHNV, CDR2 YYDKDF (reference sequence). CDR3 length: 15 residues. The TCR beta libraries were generated through quantitative 5'-RACE incorporating molecular barcodes. Each CDR3 protein is one row after TCRdb ran MiXCR on the 5' RACE reads. This sample carries 25,000 to 35,000 distinct CDR3 sequences, over 12% of them seen once, and the ten largest clones take more than 30%. Sequenced: blood. The TCR originated in a male donor with ankylosing spondylitis or in good health (not recorded which). This chain joins TRBV15 and TRBJ2-4; D might be TRBD1 or TRBD2, each matching 5 bases. The CDR3 nucleotides are TGTGCCACCAGCAGAGATTGGGACCTAGAAAACATTCAGTACTTC. Translation gives CATSRDWDLENIQYF.